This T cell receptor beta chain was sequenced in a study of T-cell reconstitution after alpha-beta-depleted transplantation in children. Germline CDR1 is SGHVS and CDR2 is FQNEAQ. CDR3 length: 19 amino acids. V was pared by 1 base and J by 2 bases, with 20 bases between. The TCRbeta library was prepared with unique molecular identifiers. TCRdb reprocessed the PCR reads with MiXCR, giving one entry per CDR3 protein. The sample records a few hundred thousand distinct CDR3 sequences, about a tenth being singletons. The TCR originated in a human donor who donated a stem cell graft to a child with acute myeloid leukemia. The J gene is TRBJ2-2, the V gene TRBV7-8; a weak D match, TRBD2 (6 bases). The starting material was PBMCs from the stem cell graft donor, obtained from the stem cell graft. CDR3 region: CASSLVAREARTNTGELFF. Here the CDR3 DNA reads TGTGCCAGCAGCTTAGTTGCGCGGGAAGCTAGGACAAACACCGGGGAGCTGTTTTTT. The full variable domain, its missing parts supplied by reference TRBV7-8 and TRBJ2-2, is GAGVSQSPRYKVAKRGQDVALRCDPISGHVSLFWYQQALGQGPEFLTYFQNEAQLDKSGLPSDRFFAERPEGSVSTLKIQRTQQEDSAVYLCASSLVAREARTNTGELFFGEGSRLTVL.